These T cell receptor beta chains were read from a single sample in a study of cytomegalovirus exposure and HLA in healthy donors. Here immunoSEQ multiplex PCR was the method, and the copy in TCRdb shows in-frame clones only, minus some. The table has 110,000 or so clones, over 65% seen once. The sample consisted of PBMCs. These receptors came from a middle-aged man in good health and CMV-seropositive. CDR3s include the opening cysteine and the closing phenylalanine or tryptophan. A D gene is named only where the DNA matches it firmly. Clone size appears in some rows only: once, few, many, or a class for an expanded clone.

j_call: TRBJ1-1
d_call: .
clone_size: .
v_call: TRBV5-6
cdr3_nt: TGTGCCAGCGGGGGGACGGGGACCCCGAACACTGAAGCTTTCTTT
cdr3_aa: CASGGTGTPNTEAFF

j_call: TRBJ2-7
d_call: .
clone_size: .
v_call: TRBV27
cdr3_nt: TGTGCCAGCAGGAATCGAGACAGCCTCTCCTACGAGCAGTACTTC
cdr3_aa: CASRNRDSLSYEQYF

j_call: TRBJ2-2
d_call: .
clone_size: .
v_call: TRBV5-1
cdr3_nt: TGCGCCAGCAGCTCTCGAGCGGTTCTATCAACGTTCGCGAACACCGGGGAGCTGTTTTTT
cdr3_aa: CASSSRAVLSTFANTGELFF

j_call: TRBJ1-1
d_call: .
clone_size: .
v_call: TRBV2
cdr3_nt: TGTGCCAGCAGTCGGGTAAGCACTGAAGCTTTCTTT
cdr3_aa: CASSRVSTEAFF

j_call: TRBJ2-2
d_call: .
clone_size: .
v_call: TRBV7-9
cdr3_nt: TGTGCCAGCATCCGCTTGACTGGACTAATCACCGGGGAGCTGTTTTTT
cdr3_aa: CASIRLTGLITGELFF

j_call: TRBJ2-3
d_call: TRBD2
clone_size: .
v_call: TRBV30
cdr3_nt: TGTGCCGCAACCCGGGGGGGCGGATATAGCACAGATACGCAGTATTTT
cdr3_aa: CAATRGGGYSTDTQYF

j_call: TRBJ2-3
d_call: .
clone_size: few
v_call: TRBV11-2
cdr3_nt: TGTGCCAGCAGCTCCCCGGGACTTACCACAGATACGCAGTATTTT
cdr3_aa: CASSSPGLTTDTQYF

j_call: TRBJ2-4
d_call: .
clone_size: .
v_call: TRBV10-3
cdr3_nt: TGTGCCATCAGTGACTTGGACTCCCCGGACATTCAGTACTTC
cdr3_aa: CAISDLDSPDIQYF

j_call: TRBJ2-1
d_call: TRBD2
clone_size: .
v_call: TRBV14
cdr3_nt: TGTGCCAGCAGCCAAGTAGCTAGACTAGCGAACGGTCGCTCCTACAATGAGCAGTTCTTC
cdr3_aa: CASSQVARLANGRSYNEQFF

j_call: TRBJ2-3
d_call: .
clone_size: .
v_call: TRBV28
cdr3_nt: TGTGCCAGCAGTTCCCGGGACATAAGCACAGATACGCAGTATTTT
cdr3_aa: CASSSRDISTDTQYF

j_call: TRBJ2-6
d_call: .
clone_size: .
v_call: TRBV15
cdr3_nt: TGTGCCACCAGCACCGATCAGGGCGCGGGGGCCAACGTCCTGACTTTC
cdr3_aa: CATSTDQGAGANVLTF

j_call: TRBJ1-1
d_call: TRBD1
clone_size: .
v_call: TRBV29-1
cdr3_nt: TGCAGCTCAAGGACAGGGCGGAACACTGAAGCTTTCTTT
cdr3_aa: CSSRTGRNTEAFF

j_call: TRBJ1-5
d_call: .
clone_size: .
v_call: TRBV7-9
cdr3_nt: TGTGCCAGCAGCCGGGGGGGGACGGGGCAGCCCCAGCATTTT
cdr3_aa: CASSRGGTGQPQHF

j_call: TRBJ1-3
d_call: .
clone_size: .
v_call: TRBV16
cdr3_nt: TGTGCCAGCAGCCGGACAGCTATAAGTGGAAACACCATATATTTT
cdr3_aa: CASSRTAISGNTIYF

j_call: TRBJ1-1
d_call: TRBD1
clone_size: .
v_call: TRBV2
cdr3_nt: TGTGCCAGCACGACAGGGGTGAGCACTGAAGCTTTCTTT
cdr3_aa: CASTTGVSTEAFF

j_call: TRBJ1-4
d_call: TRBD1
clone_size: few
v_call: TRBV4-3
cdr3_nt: TGCGCCAGCAGCGACTTGCCCGGACAGGGGATAGAAAAACTGTTTTTT
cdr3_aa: CASSDLPGQGIEKLFF

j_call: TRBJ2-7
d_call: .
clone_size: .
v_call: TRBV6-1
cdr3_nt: TGTGCCAGCAGTGATATACGGACCGTCGGACATTACGAGCAGTACTTC
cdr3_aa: CASSDIRTVGHYEQYF

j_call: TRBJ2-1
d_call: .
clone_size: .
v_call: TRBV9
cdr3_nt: TGTGCCAGCAGCGTCCTTACCGGAACGATAGCGGCAGAGCAGTTCTTC
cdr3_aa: CASSVLTGTIAAEQFF

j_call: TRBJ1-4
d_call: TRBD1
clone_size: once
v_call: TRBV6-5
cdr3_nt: TGTGCCAGCAGTCCGCCGGGACAGGGGGGTTTAAAACTGTTTTTT
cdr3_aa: CASSPPGQGGLKLFF

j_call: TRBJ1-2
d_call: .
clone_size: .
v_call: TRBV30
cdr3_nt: TGTGCCTGGGACAGTACTAACTATGGCTACACCTTC
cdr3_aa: CAWDSTNYGYTF

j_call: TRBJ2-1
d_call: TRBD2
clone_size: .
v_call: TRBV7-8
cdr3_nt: TGTGCCAGCAGCTTAGTAGACAGCGGGAGGGGGAATGAGCAGTTCTTC
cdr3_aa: CASSLVDSGRGNEQFF

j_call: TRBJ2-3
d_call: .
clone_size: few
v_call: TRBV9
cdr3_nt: TGTGCCAGCAGCCCTAGCTTCGATACGCAGTATTTT
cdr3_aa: CASSPSFDTQYF

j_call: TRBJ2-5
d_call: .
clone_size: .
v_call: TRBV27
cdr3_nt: TGTGCCAGCAGGAAGGGGCGGGAGACCCAGTACTTC
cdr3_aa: CASRKGRETQYF

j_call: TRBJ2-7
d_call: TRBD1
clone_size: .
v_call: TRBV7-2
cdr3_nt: TGTGCCAGCAGCCCCTCGGGACAGCAGTCCGCCTACGAGCAGTACTTC
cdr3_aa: CASSPSGQQSAYEQYF

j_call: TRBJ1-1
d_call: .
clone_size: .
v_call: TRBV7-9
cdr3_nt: TGTGCCAGCAGCTTAGATGGGGGGAGTACTGAAGCTTTCTTT
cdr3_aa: CASSLDGGSTEAFF

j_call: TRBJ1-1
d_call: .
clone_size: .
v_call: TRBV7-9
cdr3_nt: TGTGCCAGCAGCTTCGACCCGGGGTCTGAAGCTTTCTTT
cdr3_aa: CASSFDPGSEAFF

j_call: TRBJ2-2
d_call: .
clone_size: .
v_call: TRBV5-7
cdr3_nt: TGTGCCAGCCCCCGAGGGAGGGGGGATCCCGGGGAGCTGTTTTTT
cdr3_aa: CASPRGRGDPGELFF

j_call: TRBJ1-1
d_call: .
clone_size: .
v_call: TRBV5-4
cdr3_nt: TGTGCCAGCAGCTTGGGTCTCGGGGACACTGAAGCTTTCTTT
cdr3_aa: CASSLGLGDTEAFF

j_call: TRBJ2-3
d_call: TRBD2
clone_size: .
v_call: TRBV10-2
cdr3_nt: TGCGCCAGCAGACAAAGCGGGGGGGCCGGGACAGATACGCAGTATTTT
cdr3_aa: CASRQSGGAGTDTQYF

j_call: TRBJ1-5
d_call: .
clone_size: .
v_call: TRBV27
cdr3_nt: TGTGCCAGCAGTTTACAGGGCGATCAGCCCCAGCATTTT
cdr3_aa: CASSLQGDQPQHF

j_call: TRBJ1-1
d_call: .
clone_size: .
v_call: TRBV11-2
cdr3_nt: TGTGCCAGCAGCTTATGGGCCGGGGTCTCTGAAGCTTTCTTT
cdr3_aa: CASSLWAGVSEAFF

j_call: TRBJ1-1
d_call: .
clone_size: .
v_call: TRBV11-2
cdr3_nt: TGTGCCAGCAGCTTATTGAACTGGAACACTGAAGCTTTCTTT
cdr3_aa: CASSLLNWNTEAFF

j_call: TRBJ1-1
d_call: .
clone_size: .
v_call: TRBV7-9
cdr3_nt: TGTGCCAGCAGCCCAATCCCAGGCTACACTGAAGCTTTCTTT
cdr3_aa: CASSPIPGYTEAFF

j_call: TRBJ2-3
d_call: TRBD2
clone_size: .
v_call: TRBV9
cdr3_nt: TGTGCCAGCAGCGTAGGGACTAGCAGAGATACGCAGTATTTT
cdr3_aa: CASSVGTSRDTQYF

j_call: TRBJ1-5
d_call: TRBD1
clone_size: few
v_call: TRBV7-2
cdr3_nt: TGTGCCAGCAGCGGGGACAGGGCTCAGCCCCAGCATTTT
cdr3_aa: CASSGDRAQPQHF

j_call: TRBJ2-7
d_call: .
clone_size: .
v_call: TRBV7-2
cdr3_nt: TGTGCCAGCAGCTTAGATAGATCCTACGAGCAGTACTTC
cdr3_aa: CASSLDRSYEQYF

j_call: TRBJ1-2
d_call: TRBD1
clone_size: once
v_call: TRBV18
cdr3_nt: TGTGCCAGCTCACCCCCTCTCTGGGACAGGGGGGGTTTC
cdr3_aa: CASSPPLWDRGGF

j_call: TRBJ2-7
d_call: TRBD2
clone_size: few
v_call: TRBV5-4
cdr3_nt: TGTGCCAGCAGCCCCCCAGGCGGGAGGGCCGGCTACGAGCAGTACTTC
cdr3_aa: CASSPPGGRAGYEQYF

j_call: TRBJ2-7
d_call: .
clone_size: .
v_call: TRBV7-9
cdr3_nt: TGTGCCAGCAGCTTACAACAGGGCAACGAGCAGTACTTC
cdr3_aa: CASSLQQGNEQYF

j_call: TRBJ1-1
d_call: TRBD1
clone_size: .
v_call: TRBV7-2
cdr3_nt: TGTGCCAGCAGCTTAGCCGGGACAGGTTACACTGAAGCTTTCTTT
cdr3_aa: CASSLAGTGYTEAFF

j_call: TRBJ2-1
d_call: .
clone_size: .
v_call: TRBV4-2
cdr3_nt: TGTGCCAGCAGCCAAGGTGTGGGAGGATCCTACAATGAGCAGTTCTTC
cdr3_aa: CASSQGVGGSYNEQFF

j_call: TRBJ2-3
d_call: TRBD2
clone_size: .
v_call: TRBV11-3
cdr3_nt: TGTGCCAGCAGCTTGACAGCGGGAGTGAATACGCAGTATTTT
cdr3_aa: CASSLTAGVNTQYF

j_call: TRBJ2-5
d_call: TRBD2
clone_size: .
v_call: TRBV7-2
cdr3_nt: TGTGCCAGCAGCCCTCGGGCTAGCGGGGGAGCAGAGACCCAGTACTTC
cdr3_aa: CASSPRASGGAETQYF

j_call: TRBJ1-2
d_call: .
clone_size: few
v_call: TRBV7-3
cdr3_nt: TGTGCCAGCAGCTTAGAAGGGGGGGCGAAGAATGGCTACACCTTC
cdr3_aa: CASSLEGGAKNGYTF

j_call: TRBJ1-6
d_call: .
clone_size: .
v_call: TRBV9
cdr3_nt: TGTGCCAGCAGCGACGGGACACCTTCCTATAATTCACCCCTCCACTTT
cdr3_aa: CASSDGTPSYNSPLHF

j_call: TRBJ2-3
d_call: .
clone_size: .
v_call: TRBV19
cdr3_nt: TGTGCCAGTAGTTCTCCCCCCGACCCAGGGGCTAAAGATACGCAGTATTTT
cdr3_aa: CASSSPPDPGAKDTQYF

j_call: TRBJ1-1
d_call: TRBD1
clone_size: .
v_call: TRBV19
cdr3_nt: TGTGCCAGTAGGGTGGGACAGACGAAGGGCACTGAAGCTTTCTTT
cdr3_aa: CASRVGQTKGTEAFF

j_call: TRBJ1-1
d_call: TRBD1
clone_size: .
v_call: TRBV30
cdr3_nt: TGTGCCTGGAGTGTACCAGGGGGGTTGAGGGCTTTCTTT
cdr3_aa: CAWSVPGGLRAFF

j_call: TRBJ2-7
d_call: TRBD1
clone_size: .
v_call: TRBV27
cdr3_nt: TGTGCCAGCAGCACGACAGGGGCCGAGCAGTACTTC
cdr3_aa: CASSTTGAEQYF

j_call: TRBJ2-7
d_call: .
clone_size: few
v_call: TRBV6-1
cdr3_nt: TGTGCCAGCAGTAGGGATGTACTAGTCTCCTACGAGCAGTACTTC
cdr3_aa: CASSRDVLVSYEQYF

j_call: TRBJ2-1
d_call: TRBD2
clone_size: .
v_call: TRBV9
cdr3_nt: TGTGCCAGCAGCGTAGCCTTACTGACTAGCGGGAGGTACAATGAGCAGTTCTTC
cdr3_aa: CASSVALLTSGRYNEQFF

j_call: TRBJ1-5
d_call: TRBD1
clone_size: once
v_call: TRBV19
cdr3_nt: TGTGCCAGTAGTCCCGGACAGGGGACCAATCAGCCCCAGCATTTT
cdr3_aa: CASSPGQGTNQPQHF

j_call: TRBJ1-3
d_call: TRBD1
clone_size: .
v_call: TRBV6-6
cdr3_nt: TGTGCCAGCAGTTACTTACAGGGGGACGGAAACACCATATATTTT
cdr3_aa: CASSYLQGDGNTIYF

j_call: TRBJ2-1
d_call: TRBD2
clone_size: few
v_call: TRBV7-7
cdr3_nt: TGTGCTAGCAGCCTAGCGGGGGGTTACAATGAGCAGTTCTTC
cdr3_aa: CASSLAGGYNEQFF

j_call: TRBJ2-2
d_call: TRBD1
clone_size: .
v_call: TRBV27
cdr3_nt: TGTGCCATACGACAGGGGGCTTACACCGGGGAGCTGTTTTTT
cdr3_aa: CAIRQGAYTGELFF